The TCR beta chain under discussion was sequenced for a study of blood T cells in healthy people across ages. Trimming at V came to 2 bases and at J to 5 bases, leaving 8 bases not matched to a gene. The CDR3 runs to 16 residues. Germline lookup yields CDR1 MNHEY and CDR2 SVGEGT. Through a sample-barcoded 5' primer and a J-beta primer mix, a second PCR was run for roughly 7 to 11 cycles. Every sample gave at least 2.5 million paired-end reads containing CDR3. Via MiXCR, TCRdb re-called the 5' RACE reads, giving one row per CDR3 protein. This sample carries 790,000 or so distinct CDR3 sequences, about 61% of them seen once, and the ten largest clones take roughly 24%.

The chain employs TRBV6-2 or TRBV6-3 and TRBJ2-5, with 10 bases matching TRBD2. This receptor was identified in a man between 35 and 55 years old in good health. The source material was blood. CDR3 DNA: TGTGCCAGCAGTTACCTAGCGGGAGAGGGTGGCGAGACCCAGTACTTC. As protein: CASSYLAGEGGETQYF.